A selection of T cell receptor beta chains follows, all from one sample in a study of T cells in localized non-small cell lung cancer. Here immunoSEQ multiplex PCR was the method, and the copy in TCRdb shows in-frame clones only, minus some. The profile shows roughly 3,000 clones, around 30% of them singletons. The specimen was normal lung tissue next to the tumor, collected before any cancer treatment. These receptors came from a woman aged 40-69 years with stage I lung adenocarcinoma. Each CDR3 is given with its conserved first and last residue. The order of the fields is V gene, clone size, J gene, CDR3 protein. A clone size is listed for some rows: how often the clone was seen (once, few, many), or a class if it is expanded.

TRBV30	once	TRBJ2-1	CAWSSINEQFF
TRBV5-1	-	TRBJ1-1	CASSLGSLAGRESEAFF
TRBV6-8	few	TRBJ2-7	CASSATGPLYEQYF
TRBV10-2	-	TRBJ2-5	CASSVDQQETQYF
TRBV1	few	TRBJ1-3	CASSHAPDRDSGNTIYF
TRBV6-7	few	TRBJ2-6	CASSPLSGRVSGANVLTF
TRBV11-3	-	TRBJ1-5	CASTAGQNSNQPQHF
TRBV19	few	TRBJ1-1	CASSIWGRGTEAFF
TRBV11-1	-	TRBJ2-7	CASSKPGTASYEQYF
TRBV5-1	-	TRBJ1-3	CASSLSLRTGHSGNTIYF
TRBV29-1	-	TRBJ1-4	CSVAGGKGEKLFF
TRBV18	-	TRBJ1-1	CASSPLGGRETEAFF
TRBV11-3	few	TRBJ1-1	CASSFGTMNTEAFF
TRBV7-5	few	TRBJ2-1	CASSQGFGSMDEQFF
TRBV7-7	-	TRBJ2-1	CASSGFAGLAGGISYNEQFF
TRBV15	-	TRBJ2-6	CATSSPQGAGANVLTF
TRBV5-1	few	TRBJ2-7	CASSLGTDRKLSYEQYF
TRBV6-8	-	TRBJ2-2	CASSYGLAGGPGELFF
TRBV19	-	TRBJ2-1	CASSIVAGGPNEQFF
TRBV5-1	-	TRBJ2-5	CASSLNGGLLQETQYF
TRBV6-8	medium-sized	TRBJ2-5	CASSGRLAGSQETQYF
TRBV5-1	once	TRBJ1-1	CASSAGTVNTEAFF
TRBV15	-	TRBJ2-5	CATSRDFPGSSQETQYF
TRBV5-1	-	TRBJ2-5	CASSLGSGMGETQYF
TRBV6-8	few	TRBJ2-3	CASSYAGTGGTDTQYF
TRBV18	-	TRBJ2-1	CASSPLRETYNEQFF
TRBV6-8	-	TRBJ2-4	CASSYSSGAQAKNIQYF
TRBV29-1	-	TRBJ1-2	CSARQGAYGYTF
TRBV18	-	TRBJ2-7	CASSLAGGPYEQYF
TRBV18	-	TRBJ2-1	CASSPSEGTYNEQFF
TRBV11-3	-	TRBJ2-3	CASSFLTGLTDTQYF
TRBV2	medium-sized	TRBJ2-3	CASIPRRASGGEMTQYF
TRBV6-8	medium-sized	TRBJ2-7	CAIRRTSGNISYEQYF
TRBV19	-	TRBJ1-5	CASSRDGGGISNQPQHF
TRBV11-3	few	TRBJ1-4	CASSVPPGQLNEKLFF
TRBV11-3	-	TRBJ2-7	CASSLSVGPTYEQYF
TRBV18	-	TRBJ2-1	CASSPMRGTSSYNEQFF
TRBV29-1	-	TRBJ2-6	CSVLGQGTSSGANVLTF
TRBV29-1	few	TRBJ2-7	CSVHGSGGSYEQYF
TRBV29-1	-	TRBJ2-5	CSADSGGPAETQYF
TRBV29-1	-	TRBJ2-7	CSVAPSGSRYEQYF
TRBV5-1	once	TRBJ1-1	CASSWRGQGKNTEAFF
TRBV5-1	-	TRBJ1-2	CASSLLDRGRGYTF
TRBV2	few	TRBJ2-1	CASRYLPPNEQFF
TRBV11-3	few	TRBJ2-1	CASSFPTGHALRNEQFF
TRBV6-8	-	TRBJ2-1	CASSVAGLHEQFF
TRBV11-3	medium-sized	TRBJ2-1	CASSPGGTYNEQFF
TRBV9	medium-sized	TRBJ2-1	CASSEGPRAYNEQFF
TRBV19	-	TRBJ1-2	CASSPTGSLRGYTF
TRBV6-8	few	TRBJ1-2	CASSYSTGTANYGYTF